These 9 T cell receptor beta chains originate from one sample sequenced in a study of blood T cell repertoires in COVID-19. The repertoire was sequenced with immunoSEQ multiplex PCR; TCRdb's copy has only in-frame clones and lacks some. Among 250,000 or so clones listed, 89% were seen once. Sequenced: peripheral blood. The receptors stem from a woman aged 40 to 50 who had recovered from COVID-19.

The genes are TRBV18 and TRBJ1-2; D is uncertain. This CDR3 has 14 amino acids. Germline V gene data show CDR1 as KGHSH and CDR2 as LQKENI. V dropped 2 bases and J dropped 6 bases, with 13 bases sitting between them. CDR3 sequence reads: CASSPVSGRNGYTF. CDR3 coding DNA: TGTGCCAGCTCACCAGTATCGGGGAGGAATGGCTACACCTTC.

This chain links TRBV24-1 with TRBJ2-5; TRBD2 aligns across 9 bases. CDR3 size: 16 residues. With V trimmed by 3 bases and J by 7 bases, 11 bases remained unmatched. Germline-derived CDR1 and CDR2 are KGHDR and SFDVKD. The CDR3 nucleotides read TGTGCCACCAGTGATACCGGGACTAGCTTCGTCGGGACCCAGTACTTC. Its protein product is CATSDTGTSFVGTQYF.

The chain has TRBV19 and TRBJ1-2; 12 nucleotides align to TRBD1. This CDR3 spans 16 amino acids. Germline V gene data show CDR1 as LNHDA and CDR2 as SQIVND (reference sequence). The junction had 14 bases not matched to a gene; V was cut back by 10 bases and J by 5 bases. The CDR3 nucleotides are TGTGCCACGGCCGGGACAGGGGGCTCGGATCGGTATGGCTACACCTTC. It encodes CATAGTGGSDRYGYTF.

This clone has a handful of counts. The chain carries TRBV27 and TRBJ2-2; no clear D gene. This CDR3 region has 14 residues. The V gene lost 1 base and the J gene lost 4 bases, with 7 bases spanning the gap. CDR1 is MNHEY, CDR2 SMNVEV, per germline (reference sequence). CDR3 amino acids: CASSLYATTGELFF. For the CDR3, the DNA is TGTGCCAGCAGTTTATATGCTACCACCGGGGAGCTGTTTTTT.

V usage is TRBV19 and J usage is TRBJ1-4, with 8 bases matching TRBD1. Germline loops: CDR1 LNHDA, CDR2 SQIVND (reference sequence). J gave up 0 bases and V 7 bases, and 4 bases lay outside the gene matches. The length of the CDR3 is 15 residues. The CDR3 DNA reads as TGTGCCAGTAATCGGGGACAGGCAACTAATGAAAAACTGTTTTTT. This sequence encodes CASNRGQATNEKLFF. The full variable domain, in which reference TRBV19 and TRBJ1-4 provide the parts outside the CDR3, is DGGITQSPKYLFRKEGQNVTLSCEQNLNHDAMYWYRQDPGQGLRLIYYSQIVNDFQKGDIAEGYSVSREKKESFPLTVTSAQKNPTAFYLCASNRGQATNEKLFFGSGTQLSVL.

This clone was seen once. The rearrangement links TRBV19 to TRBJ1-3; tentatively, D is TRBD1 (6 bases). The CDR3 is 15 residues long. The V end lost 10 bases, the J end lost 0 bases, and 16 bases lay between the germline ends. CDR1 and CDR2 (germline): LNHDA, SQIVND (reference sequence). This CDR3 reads CATPGGGSSGNTIYF. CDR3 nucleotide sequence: TGTGCCACCCCGGGAGGGGGAAGCTCTGGAAACACCATATATTTT.

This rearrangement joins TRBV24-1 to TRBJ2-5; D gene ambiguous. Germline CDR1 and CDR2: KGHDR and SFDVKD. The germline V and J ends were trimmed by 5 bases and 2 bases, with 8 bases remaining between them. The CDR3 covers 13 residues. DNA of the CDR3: TGTGCCACCAGTGGCACGAGGCAAGAGACCCAGTACTTC. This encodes CATSGTRQETQYF.

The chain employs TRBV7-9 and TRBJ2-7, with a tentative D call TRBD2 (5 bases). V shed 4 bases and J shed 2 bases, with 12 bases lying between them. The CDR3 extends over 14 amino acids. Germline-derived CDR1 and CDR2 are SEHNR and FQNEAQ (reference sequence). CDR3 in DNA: TGTGCCAGCAGCTCCCCGAGCGGAACCTACGAGCAGTACTTC. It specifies CASSSPSGTYEQYF.

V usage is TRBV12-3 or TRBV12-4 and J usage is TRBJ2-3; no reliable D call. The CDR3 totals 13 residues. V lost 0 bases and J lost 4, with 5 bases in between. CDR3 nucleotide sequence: TGTGCCAGCAGTTTAGCCAGCGCAGATACGCAGTATTTT. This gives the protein CASSLASADTQYF.